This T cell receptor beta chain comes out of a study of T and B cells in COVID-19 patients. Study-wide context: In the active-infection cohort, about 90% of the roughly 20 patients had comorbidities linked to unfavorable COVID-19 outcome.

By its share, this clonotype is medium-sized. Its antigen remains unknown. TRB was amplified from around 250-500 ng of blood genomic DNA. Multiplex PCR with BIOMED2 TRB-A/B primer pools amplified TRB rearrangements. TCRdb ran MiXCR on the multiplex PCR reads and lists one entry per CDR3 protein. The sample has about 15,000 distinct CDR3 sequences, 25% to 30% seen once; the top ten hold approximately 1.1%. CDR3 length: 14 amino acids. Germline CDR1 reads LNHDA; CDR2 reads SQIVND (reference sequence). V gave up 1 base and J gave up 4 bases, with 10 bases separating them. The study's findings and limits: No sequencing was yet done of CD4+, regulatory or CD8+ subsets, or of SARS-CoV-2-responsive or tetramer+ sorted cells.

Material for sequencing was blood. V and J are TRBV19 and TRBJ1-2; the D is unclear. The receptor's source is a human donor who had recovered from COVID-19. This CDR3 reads CASSIVVQLYGYTF. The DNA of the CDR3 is TGTGCCAGTAGTATAGTGGTACAGCTCTATGGCTACACCTTC.